The sequence of this T cell receptor beta chain was determined in a study of tumor-infiltrating lymphocytes in localized non-small cell lung cancer. Study background: Some samples were collected after neoadjuvant chemotherapy; smokers, never-smokers and several histologies were included. Resected tumor was paired with non-adjacent uninvolved lung from the same patient.

This clone was counted between two and nine times. What it recognizes is unknown. Study outcomes and limitations: TCR sequencing covered a subset of patients with enough tissue. TCRbeta sequencing showed higher T cell infiltration in tumors than uninvolved lung.

Clones were read by immunoSEQ multiplex PCR, and TCRdb kept only the in-frame ones, dropping some. In the table there are over 7,500 clones, approximately 84% of which are singletons. CDR1 and CDR2 (germline): MNHEY, SMNVEV (reference sequence). The CDR3 loop spans 13 amino acids. Between the trimmed V and J ends, which lost 3 bases and 3 bases, there was a span of 8 bases. The chain joins TRBV27 to TRBJ1-2; D uncertain. The clonotype originates from a human donor with non-small cell lung cancer. The source material was uninvolved lung tissue not adjacent to the tumor. CDR3 coding DNA: TGTGCCAGCAGTTTGGGAGGAGACTATGGCTACACCTTC. Residues: CASSLGGDYGYTF.